Presented here are 29 T cell receptor beta chains from one specimen sequenced in a study of T cells after yellow fever vaccination. TCRdb re-called the 5' RACE reads with MiXCR, one entry per CDR3 protein. The sample yields under 400,000 distinct CDR3 sequences, about 9.9% seen once. The sample was PBMCs, taken on the day of the first yellow fever vaccination. The receptors derive from a man aged 18 to 29 who received the YFV17D yellow fever vaccine.

This clonotype was seen at least ten times. Sequence at one end of the junction differs from germline and may be a read error. The chain links TRBV12-3 or TRBV12-4 to TRBJ2-2; D might be TRBD2 (6 bases). This CDR3 comprises 15 residues. The CDR3 region is CASRLAERNTGELFF. The CDR3, as DNA: TGTGCCAGCAGATTAGCGGAGCGGAACACCGGGGAGCTGTTTTTT.

This chain connects TRBV7-2 to TRBJ2-7; possibly TRBD1 for D (6 bases). The germline gives CDR1 SGHTA, CDR2 FQGNSA. The CDR3 covers 15 residues. With 3 bases removed from V and 9 bases from J, the gap between germline ends came to 21 bases. CDR3 bases: TGTGCCAGCAGCTTCGTAGGGGGTCCCCCCGACCTGCAGTACTTC. Its protein product is CASSFVGGPPDLQYF.

This clonotype was recorded a few times. The chain is built from TRBV20-1 and TRBJ2-5; D not certain. The CDR3 is 12 amino acids. CDR1 is DFQATT and CDR2 is SNEGSKA in the germline V gene (reference sequence). The ends were cut back, 6 bases at V and 0 bases at J, with 8 bases in the middle. This CDR3 reads CSAPEDQETQYF. In DNA form, the CDR3 reads TGCAGTGCCCCCGAGGACCAAGAGACCCAGTACTTC.

CDR3 sequence (DNA): TGTGCCAGCAGTTTTGCCGGGGCCCGATACAATGAGCAGTTCTTC. Its translation: CASSFAGARYNEQFF. The V and J genes are TRBV12-3 or TRBV12-4 and TRBJ2-1; D may correspond to TRBD1 or TRBD2 (5 bases each). Trimming took 3 bases from V and 4 from J, leaving 13 bases between them. The CDR3 is 15 residues long.

V is TRBV6-5 and J is TRBJ1-5; no clear D. Germline lookup yields CDR1 MNHEY and CDR2 SVGAGI. With 2 bases removed from V and 4 bases from J, the gap between germline ends came to 6 bases. CDR3 length: 13 residues. The DNA for the CDR3 is TGTGCCAGCAGTTACGGTGATAATCAGCCCCAGCATTTT. Protein product: CASSYGDNQPQHF.

This clonotype was detected a few times. The chain has TRBV7-9 and TRBJ1-1; 9 bases match TRBD1. The CDR3 runs to 17 residues. The trim removed 6 bases at V and 3 bases at J, leaving 14 bases unmatched. Germline CDR1 is SEHNR and CDR2 is FQNEAQ (reference sequence). CDR3 protein: CASSRFPGQGGYTEAFF. DNA of the CDR3: TGTGCCAGCAGTCGCTTCCCGGGACAGGGAGGGTACACTGAAGCTTTCTTT. Using reference TRBV7-9 and TRBJ1-1 for the parts outside the CDR3, the full variable domain is DTGVSQNPRHKITKRGQNVTFRCDPISEHNRLYWYRQTLGQGPEFLTYFQNEAQLEKSRLLSDRFSAERPKGSFSTLEIQRTEQGDSAMYLCASSRFPGQGGYTEAFFGQGTRLTVV.

This clonotype was seen repeatedly, ten times or more. J is TRBJ2-1 and V is TRBV11-2, with 15 bases matching TRBD2. The length of the CDR3 is 15 residues. Germline CDR1 SGHAT, CDR2 FQNNGV. After removal of 4 bases from V and 8 bases from J, the junction contained 3 bases not matched to a gene. CDR3 nucleotide sequence: TGTGCCAGCAGCTGGACTAGCGGGGGGGCTTATGAGCAGTTCTTC. It yields the protein CASSWTSGGAYEQFF.

The rearrangement links TRBV20-1 to TRBJ2-5; 8 bases map to TRBD1. Germline V CDR1 and CDR2: DFQATT, SNEGSKA (reference sequence). Germline trimming cut 8 bases from V and 7 bases from J; bases unmatched to any gene: 12. The CDR3 spans 13 residues. The CDR3 protein is CSPAATQGATQYF. CDR3 in DNA: TGCAGTCCCGCCGCGACGCAGGGGGCGACCCAGTACTTC.

V gene TRBV10-3 combines with J gene TRBJ1-2; D gene uncertain. The CDR3 sequence is 16 residues long. The V end was cut by 0 bases, the J end by 8 bases, with 19 bases between. Per the germline V gene, CDR1 is ENHRY and CDR2 is SYGVKD. In DNA form, the CDR3 reads TGTGCCATCAGTGAGTCTGTCGGCAGTACGAAAGGCGGCTACACCTTC. Translated, it gives CAISESVGSTKGGYTF.

This clonotype was counted only a few times. The chain uses TRBV7-9 and TRBJ2-5; 12 bases align to TRBD2. V shed 6 bases, J shed 5 bases, and the junction held 7 bases outside the gene matches. The CDR3 contains 15 residues. Germline assignment: CDR1 SEHNR and CDR2 FQNEAQ (reference sequence). The CDR3 loop is CASRRTSGDLETQYF. As DNA, the CDR3 is TGTGCCAGCAGAAGGACTAGCGGGGATCTTGAGACCCAGTACTTC.

The chain uses TRBV2 and TRBJ2-3, with D uncertain. The CDR3 runs to 13 residues. The germline CDR1 and CDR2 sequences are SNHLY and FYNNEI. Trimming took 2 bases from V and 0 from J, leaving 3 bases between them. CDR3 amino acids: CASSEPSTDTQYF. Written as DNA, the CDR3 is TGTGCCAGCAGTGAACCCAGCACAGATACGCAGTATTTT.

This clonotype was counted many times. The rearrangement links TRBV12-3 or TRBV12-4 to TRBJ2-1, with 7 bases identical to TRBD2. V was clipped by 5 bases and J by 7 bases; unmatched bases: 8. CDR3 size: 14 residues. CDR3 loop: CASSLSRGGNEQFF. The DNA for the CDR3 is TGTGCCAGCAGTCTATCGAGGGGAGGGAATGAGCAGTTCTTC.

This chain uses TRBV10-3 with TRBJ1-1; a possible D gene is TRBD1 (6 bases). V was clipped by 8 bases and J by 5 bases, with 15 bases between them. The CDR3 runs to 13 residues. Germline V gives CDR1 ENHRY, CDR2 SYGVKD. CDR3 nucleotides: TGTGCCATCGGCCGACAGGAATTAACTGAAGCTTTCTTT. Its protein product is CAIGRQELTEAFF.

The chain carries TRBV7-2 and TRBJ2-3; the D call may be TRBD1 or TRBD2 (5 bases each). There are 14 residues in the CDR3. V gave up 3 bases and J gave up 2 bases, with 9 bases separating them. CDR1 SGHTA and CDR2 FQGNSA come from the germline V gene. The CDR3 DNA follows: TGTGCCAGCAGCTTGGGACCGATCACAGATACGCAGTATTTT. Amino acids: CASSLGPITDTQYF.

This clonotype has a handful of counts. The V call is TRBV11-1, the J call TRBJ2-6; 11 bases are a match to TRBD1. Germline CDR1 SGHAT, CDR2 FQDESV (reference sequence). The CDR3 consists of 19 residues. Trimming removed 5 bases from V and 0 bases from J; junction bases left unmatched: 9. This chain's CDR3 is CASSPMWGQGDSGANVLTF. Here the CDR3 DNA reads TGTGCCAGCAGCCCCATGTGGGGACAGGGGGACTCTGGGGCCAACGTCCTGACTTTC.

V and J are TRBV15 and TRBJ1-2; 10 nucleotides align to TRBD1. The germline CDR1 and CDR2 sequences are LNHNV and YYDKDF (reference sequence). CDR3 length equals 16 residues. Trimming at V came to 0 bases and at J to 3 bases, leaving 4 bases not matched to a gene. The DNA for the CDR3 is TGTGCCACCAGCAGAGATATTGGGACAGGGGACTATGGCTACACCTTC. It is translated as CATSRDIGTGDYGYTF. Full variable domain (rest looked up from reference TRBV15 and TRBJ1-2): DAMVIQNPRYQVTQFGKPVTLSCSQTLNHNVMYWYQQKSSQAPKLLFHYYDKDFNNEADTPDNFQSRRPNTSFCFLDIRSPGLGDTAMYLCATSRDIGTGDYGYTFGSGTRLTVV.

This clonotype has a count of ten or more. This chain links TRBV28 with TRBJ2-3, with D perhaps TRBD1 (6 bases). The CDR3 contains 13 residues. Germline V CDR1 and CDR2: MDHEN, SYDVKM. V was trimmed by 6 bases and J by 10 bases, leaving 17 bases between them. CDR3 nucleotide sequence: TGTGCCAGCAGCCTACGCCACAGGGAATCGCAGTATTTT. This sequence encodes CASSLRHRESQYF. Full variable domain (rest looked up from reference TRBV28 and TRBJ2-3): DVKVTQSSRYLVKRTGEKVFLECVQDMDHENMFWYRQDPGLGLRLIYFSYDVKMKEKGDIPEGYSVSREKKERFSLILESASTNQTSMYLCASSLRHRESQYFGPGTRLTVL.

V and J are TRBV7-3 and TRBJ2-3; D is tentatively TRBD1 or TRBD2 (5 bases each). Germline loops: CDR1 SGHTA, CDR2 FQGTGA. CDR3 size: 12 residues. V shed 4 bases and J shed 8 bases, with 10 bases lying between them. Here the CDR3 reads CASSSGPGTQYF. In DNA form, the CDR3 reads TGTGCCAGCAGCTCGGGACCGGGTACGCAGTATTTT. The whole variable domain, remainder taken from reference TRBV7-3 and TRBJ2-3, is GAGVSQTPSNKVTEKGKYVELRCDPISGHTALYWYRQSLGQGPEFLIYFQGTGAADDSGLPNDRFFAVRPEGSVSTLKIQRTERGDSAVYLCASSSGPGTQYFGPGTRLTVL.

This clonotype was counted between two and nine times. The rearrangement uses TRBV20-1 and TRBJ2-7; TRBD2 matches 9 bases. Trimming cost V 6 bases and J 6 bases; bases outside gene matches: 21. Germline V gives CDR1 DFQATT, CDR2 SNEGSKA (reference sequence). CDR3 length: 17 amino acids. The CDR3 nucleotides are TGCAGTGCCACTAACACCCGCGGGGGGGCACTGAAGATCGAGCAGTACGTC. This sequence encodes CSATNTRGGALKIEQYV.

The V and J genes are TRBV18 and TRBJ2-7, with 7 bases identical to TRBD2. CDR3 length: 15 residues. V trimming: 4 bases; J trimming: 3 bases; junction bases outside the gene matches: 9. CDR1 and CDR2 (germline): KGHSH, LQKENI. CDR3 nucleotides: TGTGCCAGCTCACTACGGGGGGAACAGTACTACGAGCAGTACGTC. It is translated as CASSLRGEQYYEQYV.

This clonotype has a handful of counts. This chain links TRBV29-1 with TRBJ2-5, with D maybe TRBD2 (5 bases). Germline loops: CDR1 SQVTM, CDR2 ANQGSEA. CDR3 length equals 14 residues. Trimming stripped 5 bases from V and 7 bases from J, with 20 bases between. Here the CDR3 DNA reads TGCAGCGTTCCTGAAGGGCTAGCAAGGGTGACCCAGTACTTC. It yields the protein CSVPEGLARVTQYF.

This clonotype was counted a few times. The chain has TRBV6-1 and TRBJ1-2; D not resolved. The germline gives CDR1 MNHNS, CDR2 SASEGT. V shed 3 bases and J shed 8 bases, with 10 bases lying between them. The CDR3 spans 12 residues. The DNA for the CDR3 is TGTGCCAGCAGTGACAGGCCGCAGGGCTACACCTTC. Translation: CASSDRPQGYTF.

The chain has TRBV24-1 and TRBJ1-5; D is perhaps TRBD1 (5 bases). The V gene lost 2 bases and the J gene lost 5 bases, with 15 bases spanning the gap. This CDR3 comprises 16 residues. The germline CDR1 and CDR2 sequences are KGHDR and SFDVKD. The CDR3 is CATSDSRVGGDQPQHF. The CDR3 coding sequence is TGTGCCACCAGTGATTCCAGGGTAGGCGGGGATCAGCCCCAGCATTTT.

This clonotype was detected a few times. V and J are TRBV5-4 and TRBJ2-1, with TRBD2 matching 8 bases. Losses at the gene ends were 2 bases for V and 7 bases for J; bases not matched to a gene: 14. The germline V gene has CDR1 SGHNT and CDR2 YYREEE (reference sequence). There are 17 residues in the CDR3. The CDR3 sequence is CASSFRSSGGIPNEQFF. The CDR3 coding sequence is TGTGCCAGCAGCTTCCGTTCCAGCGGGGGAATCCCGAATGAGCAGTTCTTC.

Regarding this clonotype: It may be a read error: a sequence one base away is much more abundant. This sequence joins TRBV24-1 and TRBJ2-1; D unclear. The CDR3 length is 11 residues. V was pared by 7 bases and J by 4 bases, with 4 bases between. Germline CDR1 reads KGHDR; CDR2 reads SFDVKD. In DNA, the CDR3 is TGTGCCACCAGCGCATACAATGAGCAGTTCTTC. Translation gives CATSAYNEQFF.

The V and J genes are TRBV11-2 and TRBJ2-1; 10 bases fit TRBD2. The CDR3 runs 16 residues. V lost 5 bases and J lost 10; bases outside the gene matches: 14. CDR1 and CDR2 (germline): SGHAT, FQNNGV. The CDR3 DNA sequence: TGTGCCAGCAGCCTTCTTAGCGGGGGGTGGTCTGAGGAGCAGTTCTTC. It is translated as CASSLLSGGWSEEQFF.

This clonotype was counted a few times. Written as DNA, the CDR3 is TGTGCCAGCCGGGAGACCTACGAGCAGTACTTC. It yields the protein CASRETYEQYF. The V call is TRBV2, the J call TRBJ2-7; perhaps TRBD2 as D (6 bases). The V gene lost 8 bases and the J gene lost 2 bases, with 7 bases spanning the gap. CDR3 size: 11 residues. Germline V gene sequence: CDR1 SNHLY, CDR2 FYNNEI.

The chain links TRBV3-1 to TRBJ2-7, with TRBD1 matching 8 bases. The CDR3 consists of 13 residues. V was pared by 6 bases and J by 7 bases, with 8 bases of the junction left unmatched. Germline-derived CDR1 and CDR2 are LGHDT and YNNKEL (reference sequence). Here the CDR3 reads CASSRDRMGEQYF. CDR3 sequence (DNA): TGTGCCAGCAGTCGGGACAGGATGGGAGAGCAGTACTTC.

This clonotype was seen more than once but under ten times. The chain is built from TRBV7-6 and TRBJ2-1; TRBD2 is a possible D gene (5 bases). Germline lookup yields CDR1 SGHVS and CDR2 FNYEAQ. The CDR3 spans 16 residues. Trimming took 5 bases from V and 2 from J, leaving 16 bases between them. Here the CDR3 DNA reads TGTGCCAGCAGCCCGTATAGGAGGATTCCCTACAATGAGCAGTTCTTC. Protein: CASSPYRRIPYNEQFF. The variable domain in full, with the rest retrieved from reference TRBV7-6 and TRBJ2-1, is GAGVSQSPRYKVTKRGQDVALRCDPISGHVSLYWYRQALGQGPEFLTYFNYEAQQDKSGLPNDRFSAERPEGSISTLTIQRTEQRDSAMYRCASSPYRRIPYNEQFFGPGTRLTVL.